What follows are 19 T cell receptor beta chains derived from one specimen sequenced in a study of shared clonotypes between healthy human individuals. Sequencing used immunoSEQ multiplex PCR; TCRdb keeps in-frame clones, though not all of them. Here the sample spans more than 400,000 clones, roughly 95% being singletons. The sample was naive CD4+ T cells sorted from blood. Stated subset: CD45RA+ positively selected. Receptors were obtained from a young woman in good health.

This chain uses TRBV20-1 with TRBJ2-7; D gene uncertain. The CDR3 runs 11 residues. The germline V gene encodes CDR1 DFQATT and CDR2 SNEGSKA (reference sequence). V was clipped by 3 bases and J by 4 bases, with 7 bases between them. CDR3 sequence: CSASVAYEQYF. DNA of the CDR3: TGCAGTGCTAGTGTGGCGTACGAGCAGTACTTC.

This clone was seen a handful of times. This sequence joins TRBV7-3 and TRBJ1-1, with unresolved D. The germline V and J ends were trimmed by 8 bases and 0 bases, with 10 bases remaining between them. Germline loops: CDR1 SGHTA, CDR2 FQGTGA. The CDR3 spans 13 residues. CDR3 sequence: CASSANVNTEAFF. In DNA form, the CDR3 reads TGTGCCAGCTCTGCTAACGTGAACACTGAAGCTTTCTTT.

The chain has TRBV6-5 and TRBJ1-1; TRBD1 matches 7 bases. In germline, CDR1 is MNHEY, CDR2 SVGAGI. The V gene end was trimmed by 7 bases and the J gene end by 5 bases; junction bases not matched to a gene: 10. The CDR3 is 14 amino acids. The CDR3 nucleotides are TGTGCCAGCACCACCGAGAGGGGGCGGACTGAAGCTTTCTTT. Residues: CASTTERGRTEAFF.

The chain is built from TRBV7-9 and TRBJ2-4, with D possibly being TRBD1 (5 bases). V was clipped by 0 bases and J by 3 bases, with 15 bases between them. Germline assignment: CDR1 SEHNR and CDR2 FQNEAQ (reference sequence). The CDR3 is 17 residues long. Here the CDR3 reads CASSLASGSLGKNIQYF. DNA for the CDR3: TGTGCCAGCAGCTTAGCCTCAGGGTCTCTGGGCAAAAACATTCAGTACTTC.

The rearrangement links TRBV10-2 to TRBJ2-7, with D perhaps TRBD2 (5 bases). Germline values: CDR1 WSHSY, CDR2 SAAADI. The CDR3 consists of 13 residues. The ends were cut back, 5 bases at V and 4 bases at J, with 12 bases in the middle. DNA of the CDR3: TGCGCCAGCAGTCGGACTGCTTTTTACGAGCAGTACTTC. It codes for CASSRTAFYEQYF.

The chain has TRBV10-3 and TRBJ2-2; D call uncertain. With 2 bases removed from V and 6 bases from J, the gap between germline ends came to 16 bases. This CDR3 is built from 16 residues. The germline V gene has CDR1 ENHRY and CDR2 SYGVKD. CDR3 in DNA: TGTGCCATCAGTGAGACAGCCCCAGTGAGGTCCGGGGAGCTGTTTTTT. It encodes CAISETAPVRSGELFF.

V is TRBV7-6 and J is TRBJ2-3; D possibly corresponds to TRBD2 (5 bases). The CDR3 sequence is 14 residues long. The germline gives CDR1 SGHVS, CDR2 FNYEAQ. Trimming took off 5 bases at V and 4 bases at J, with 13 bases between the two ends. CDR3 DNA: TGTGCCAGCAGCCTATCGGAGGTGGCAGATACGCAGTATTTT. Translation gives CASSLSEVADTQYF.

The chain employs TRBV11-1 and TRBJ2-1, with 11 bases identical to TRBD2. With 5 bases clipped from V and 7 bases from J, the junction kept 10 bases outside the gene matches. The CDR3 extends over 16 amino acids. CDR1 SGHAT and CDR2 FQDESV come from the germline V gene (reference sequence). The CDR3 loop is CASSPHTTSGKNEQFF. The CDR3 region has the DNA TGTGCCAGCAGCCCACACACGACTAGCGGGAAGAATGAGCAGTTCTTC.

On this clone itself: Other nucleotide sequences in the sample specify the same CDR3. The V and J genes are TRBV5-1 and TRBJ1-5; 7 positions agree with TRBD1. The CDR3 is 14 amino acids. Germline lookup yields CDR1 SGHRS and CDR2 YFSETQ. V shed 2 bases and J 4 bases; nucleotides not matched to a gene: 3. The CDR3 region has the DNA TGCGCCAGCAGCTTAGGGACAGAGAATCAGCCCCAGCATTTT. This encodes CASSLGTENQPQHF. Drawing the rest from reference TRBV5-1 and TRBJ1-5, the complete variable domain is KAGVTQTPRYLIKTRGQQVTLSCSPISGHRSVSWYQQTPGQGLQFLFEYFSETQRNKGNFPGRFSGRQFSNSRSEMNVSTLELGDSALYLCASSLGTENQPQHFGDGTRLSIL.

V gene TRBV27 combines with J gene TRBJ1-1; D is unclear. Germline CDR1 and CDR2: MNHEY and SMNVEV (reference sequence). The V and J ends lost 3 bases and 3 bases respectively, with 14 bases between them. CDR3 length: 15 residues. CDR3 in amino acids: CASSFAGLGDTEAFF. In nucleotides, the CDR3 is TGTGCCAGCAGTTTTGCGGGTCTCGGGGACACTGAAGCTTTCTTT.

A single count supports this clone. The chain is built from TRBV5-1 and TRBJ2-7; tentative D call: TRBD1 (6 bases). Trimming took off 3 bases at V and 6 bases at J, with 16 bases between the two ends. Germline loops: CDR1 SGHRS, CDR2 YFSETQ. The length of the CDR3 is 14 residues. The CDR3 is CASSSGTSGLEQYF. For the CDR3, the DNA is TGCGCCAGCAGCTCCGGGACATCGGGTCTCGAGCAGTACTTC.

The V gene is TRBV9, the J gene TRBJ2-3; tentative D call: TRBD2 (6 bases). The CDR3 length is 13 residues. Germline V gene data show CDR1 as SGDLS and CDR2 as YYNGEE. V gave up 6 bases and J gave up 5 bases, with 13 bases separating them. The CDR3 nucleotides are TGTGCCAGCACGGCTGAGGAGGGAGATACGCAGTATTTT. Encoded protein: CASTAEEGDTQYF.

The chain has TRBV6-1 and TRBJ1-2; D is unclear. CDR1 and CDR2 (germline): MNHNS, SASEGT. The CDR3 runs to 12 residues. V lost 1 base and J lost 5, with 5 bases in between. CDR3 amino acids: CASSEGEYGYTF. CDR3 DNA sequence: TGTGCCAGCAGTGAAGGCGAGTATGGCTACACCTTC.

This clone occurred once. The chain links TRBV19 to TRBJ2-2, with TRBD2 matching over 9 bases. The CDR3 covers 14 residues. CDR1 and CDR2 from the germline V gene are LNHDA and SQIVND (reference sequence). J was trimmed by 6 bases and V by 6 bases; bases with no gene match: 5. In DNA form, the CDR3 reads TGTGCCAGTAGGAACCTAGCGGGACCCGGGGAGCTGTTTTTT. The encoded protein is CASRNLAGPGELFF.

The chain uses TRBV19 and TRBJ2-7; TRBD2 matches at 11 bases. J was trimmed by 0 bases and V by 9 bases; bases with no gene match: 7. This CDR3 is 15 amino acids long. CDR1 and CDR2 from the germline V gene are LNHDA and SQIVND (reference sequence). CDR3 residues: CASKYTSGSSYEQYF. CDR3 DNA sequence: TGTGCCAGCAAATACACTAGCGGGAGCTCCTACGAGCAGTACTTC.

This sequence joins TRBV5-1 and TRBJ1-4; D ambiguous. The CDR3 has 15 amino acids. The germline V gene encodes CDR1 SGHRS and CDR2 YFSETQ. The germline V and J ends were trimmed by 0 bases and 0 bases, with 6 bases remaining between them. The CDR3 loop is CASSLGQTTNEKLFF. The CDR3 DNA reads as TGCGCCAGCAGCTTGGGTCAGACAACTAATGAAAAACTGTTTTTT.

This chain joins TRBV5-1 and TRBJ1-1; 8 bases are shared with TRBD1. The ends lost 2 bases at V and 4 bases at J; junction bases unmatched: 4. The CDR3 spans 14 residues. Germline CDR1 SGHRS, CDR2 YFSETQ. The CDR3 is CASSFITGGTEAFF. As DNA, the CDR3 is TGCGCCAGCAGCTTCATCACAGGGGGCACTGAAGCTTTCTTT.

The chain couples TRBV28 to TRBJ1-4, with 7 bases identical to TRBD1. The CDR3 is made up of 14 amino acids. Germline V gene sequence: CDR1 MDHEN, CDR2 SYDVKM. V shed 5 bases, J shed 2 bases, and the junction held 2 bases outside the gene matches. The CDR3 bases are TGTGCCAGCAGTCAACAGGGGACTAATGAAAAACTGTTTTTT. Residues: CASSQQGTNEKLFF. The full variable domain, in which reference TRBV28 and TRBJ1-4 provide the parts outside the CDR3, is DVKVTQSSRYLVKRTGEKVFLECVQDMDHENMFWYRQDPGLGLRLIYFSYDVKMKEKGDIPEGYSVSREKKERFSLILESASTNQTSMYLCASSQQGTNEKLFFGSGTQLSVL.

The gene calls are TRBV28 and TRBJ2-7, with a tentative D call TRBD2 (6 bases). CDR1 MDHEN and CDR2 SYDVKM come from the germline V gene. This CDR3 region has 13 residues. V was shortened by 6 bases and J by 3 bases, with 12 bases between the two germline ends. CDR3 sequence (DNA): TGTGCCAGCAGGCCTAGCGCGGGCTACGAGCAGTACTTC. This codes for CASRPSAGYEQYF.